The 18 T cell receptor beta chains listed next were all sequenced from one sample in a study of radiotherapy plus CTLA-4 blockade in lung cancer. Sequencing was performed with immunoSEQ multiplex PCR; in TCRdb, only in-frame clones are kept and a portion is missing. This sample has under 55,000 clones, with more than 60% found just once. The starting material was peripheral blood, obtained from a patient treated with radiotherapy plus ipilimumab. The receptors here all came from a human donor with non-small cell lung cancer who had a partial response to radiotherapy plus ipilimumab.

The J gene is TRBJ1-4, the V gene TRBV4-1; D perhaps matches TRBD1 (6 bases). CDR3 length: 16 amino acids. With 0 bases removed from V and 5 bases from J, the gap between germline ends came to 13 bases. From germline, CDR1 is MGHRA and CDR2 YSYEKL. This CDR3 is CASSQESRTGNEKLFF. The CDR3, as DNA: TGCGCCAGCAGCCAAGAAAGTCGTACAGGGAATGAAAAACTGTTTTTT.

The CDR3 is CASSLVAGNQPQHF. The CDR3 bases are TGTGCCAGCAGCTTGGTGGCAGGCAATCAGCCCCAGCATTTT. V usage is TRBV5-6 and J usage is TRBJ1-5, with D unresolved. The germline V and J ends were trimmed by 0 bases and 2 bases, with 6 bases remaining between them. Germline V gene data show CDR1 as SGHDT and CDR2 as YYEEEE. This CDR3 has 14 amino acids. The full variable domain, with the rest looked up from reference TRBV5-6 and TRBJ1-5, is DAGVTQSPTHLIKTRGQQVTLRCSPKSGHDTVSWYQQALGQGPQFIFQYYEEEERQRGNFPDRFSGHQFPNYSSELNVNALLLGDSALYLCASSLVAGNQPQHFGDGTRLSIL.

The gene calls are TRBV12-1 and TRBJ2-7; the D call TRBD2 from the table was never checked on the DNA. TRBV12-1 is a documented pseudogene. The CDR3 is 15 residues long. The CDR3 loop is CASSLGRPRGAEQYF. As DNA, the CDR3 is TGTGCCAGCAGCTTGGGCCGGCCCCGCGGGGCCGAGCAGTACTTC.

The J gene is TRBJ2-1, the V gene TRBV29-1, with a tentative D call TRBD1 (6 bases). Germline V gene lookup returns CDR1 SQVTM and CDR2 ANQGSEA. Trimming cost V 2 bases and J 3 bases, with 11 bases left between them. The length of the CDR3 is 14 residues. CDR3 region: CSVEITGNYNEQFF. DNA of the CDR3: TGCAGCGTTGAAATCACAGGGAACTACAATGAGCAGTTCTTC.

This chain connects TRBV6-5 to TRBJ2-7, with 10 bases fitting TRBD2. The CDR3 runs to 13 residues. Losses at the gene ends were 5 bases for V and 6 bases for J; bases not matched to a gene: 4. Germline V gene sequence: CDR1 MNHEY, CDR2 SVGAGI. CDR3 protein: CASSASGGGEQYF. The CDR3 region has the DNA TGTGCCAGCAGTGCTAGCGGGGGAGGCGAGCAGTACTTC.

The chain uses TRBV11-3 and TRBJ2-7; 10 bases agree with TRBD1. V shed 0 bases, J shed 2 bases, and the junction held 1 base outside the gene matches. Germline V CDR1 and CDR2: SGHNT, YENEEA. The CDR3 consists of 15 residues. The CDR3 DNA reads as TGTGCCAGCAGCTTAGAAGGGACAGGGGCCTACGAGCAGTACTTC. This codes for CASSLEGTGAYEQYF.

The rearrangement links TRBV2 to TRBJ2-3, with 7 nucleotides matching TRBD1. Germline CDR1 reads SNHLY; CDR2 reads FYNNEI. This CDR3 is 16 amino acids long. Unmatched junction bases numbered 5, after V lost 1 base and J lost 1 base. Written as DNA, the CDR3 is TGTGCCAGCAGTGAAGACGGCCAGGGGGGCACAGATACGCAGTATTTT. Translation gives CASSEDGQGGTDTQYF.

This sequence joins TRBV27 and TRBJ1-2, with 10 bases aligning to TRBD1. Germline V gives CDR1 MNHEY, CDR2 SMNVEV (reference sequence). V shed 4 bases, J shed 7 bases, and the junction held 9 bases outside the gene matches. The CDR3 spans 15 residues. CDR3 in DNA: TGTGCCAGCAGTTCTCCGGGACAGGGGCTAGGTGGCTACACCTTC. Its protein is CASSSPGQGLGGYTF.

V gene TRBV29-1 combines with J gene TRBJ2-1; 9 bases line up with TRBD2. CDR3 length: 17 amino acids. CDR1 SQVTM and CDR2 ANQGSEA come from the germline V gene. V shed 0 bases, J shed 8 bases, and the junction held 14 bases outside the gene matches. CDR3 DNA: TGCAGCGTTGAAGATCTGGGGCTAGCGGGGAATTCCGATGAGCAGTTCTTC. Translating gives CSVEDLGLAGNSDEQFF.

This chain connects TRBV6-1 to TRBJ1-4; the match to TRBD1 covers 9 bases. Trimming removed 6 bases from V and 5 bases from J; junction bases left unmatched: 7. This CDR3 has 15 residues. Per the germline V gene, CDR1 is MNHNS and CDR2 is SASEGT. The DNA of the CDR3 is TGTGCCAGCAGCATCCTTACAGGGGGCAATGAAAAACTGTTTTTT. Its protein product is CASSILTGGNEKLFF.

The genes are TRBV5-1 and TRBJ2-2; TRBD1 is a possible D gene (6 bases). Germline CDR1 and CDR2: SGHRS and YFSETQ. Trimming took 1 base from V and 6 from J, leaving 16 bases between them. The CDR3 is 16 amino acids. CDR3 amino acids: CASSLNPQGKAGELFF. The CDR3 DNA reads TGCGCCAGCAGCTTGAACCCTCAGGGGAAAGCCGGGGAGCTGTTTTTT.

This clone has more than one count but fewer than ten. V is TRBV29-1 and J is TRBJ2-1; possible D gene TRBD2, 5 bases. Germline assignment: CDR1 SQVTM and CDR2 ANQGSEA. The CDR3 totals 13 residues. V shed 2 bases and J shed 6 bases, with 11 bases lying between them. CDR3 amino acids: CSVEPGTPNEQFF. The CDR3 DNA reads TGCAGCGTTGAACCGGGAACCCCCAATGAGCAGTTCTTC.

CDR3 loop: CASSQPGQGYNEQFF. In nucleotides, the CDR3 is TGTGCCAGCAGCCAGCCGGGACAGGGTTACAATGAGCAGTTCTTC. The V and J genes are TRBV9 and TRBJ2-1; 9 nucleotides agree with TRBD1. The V gene's germline CDR1 is SGDLS and CDR2 YYNGEE. J lost 4 bases, V lost 4 bases, and 6 bases had no gene match. The CDR3 spans 15 residues.

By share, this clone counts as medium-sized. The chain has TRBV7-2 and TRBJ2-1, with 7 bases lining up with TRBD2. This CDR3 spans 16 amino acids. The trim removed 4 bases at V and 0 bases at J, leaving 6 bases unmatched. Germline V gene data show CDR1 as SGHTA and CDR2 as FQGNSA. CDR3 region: CASSYHGGNSYNEQFF. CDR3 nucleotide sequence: TGTGCCAGCAGCTATCACGGGGGGAACTCCTACAATGAGCAGTTCTTC.

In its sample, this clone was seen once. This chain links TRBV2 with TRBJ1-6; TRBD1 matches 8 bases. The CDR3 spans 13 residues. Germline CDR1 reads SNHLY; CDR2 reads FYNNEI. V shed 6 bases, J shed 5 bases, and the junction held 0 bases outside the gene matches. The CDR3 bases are TGTGCCAGCAGGGGACAGGATAATTCACCCCTCCACTTT. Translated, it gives CASRGQDNSPLHF.

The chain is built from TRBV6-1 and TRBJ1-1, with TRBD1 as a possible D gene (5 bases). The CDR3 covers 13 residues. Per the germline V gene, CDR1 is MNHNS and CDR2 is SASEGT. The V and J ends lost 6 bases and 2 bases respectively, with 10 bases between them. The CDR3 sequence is CASRRQTNTEAFF. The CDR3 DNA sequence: TGTGCCAGCAGGAGACAGACAAACACTGAAGCTTTCTTT.

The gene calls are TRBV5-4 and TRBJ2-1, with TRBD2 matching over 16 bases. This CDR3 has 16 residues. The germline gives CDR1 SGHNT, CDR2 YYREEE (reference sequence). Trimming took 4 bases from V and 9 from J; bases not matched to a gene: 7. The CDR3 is CASSPGTSGGDVEQFF. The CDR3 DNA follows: TGTGCCAGCAGCCCGGGGACTAGCGGGGGGGACGTTGAGCAGTTCTTC.

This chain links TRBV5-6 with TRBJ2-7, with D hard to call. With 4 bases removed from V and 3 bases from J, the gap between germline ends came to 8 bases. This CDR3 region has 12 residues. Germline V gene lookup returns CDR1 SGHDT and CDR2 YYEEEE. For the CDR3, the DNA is TGTGCCAGCAGCCTCCTATTCTACGAGCAGTACTTC. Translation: CASSLLFYEQYF. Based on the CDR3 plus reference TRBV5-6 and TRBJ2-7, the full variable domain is DAGVTQSPTHLIKTRGQQVTLRCSPKSGHDTVSWYQQALGQGPQFIFQYYEEEERQRGNFPDRFSGHQFPNYSSELNVNALLLGDSALYLCASSLLFYEQYFGPGTRLTVT.